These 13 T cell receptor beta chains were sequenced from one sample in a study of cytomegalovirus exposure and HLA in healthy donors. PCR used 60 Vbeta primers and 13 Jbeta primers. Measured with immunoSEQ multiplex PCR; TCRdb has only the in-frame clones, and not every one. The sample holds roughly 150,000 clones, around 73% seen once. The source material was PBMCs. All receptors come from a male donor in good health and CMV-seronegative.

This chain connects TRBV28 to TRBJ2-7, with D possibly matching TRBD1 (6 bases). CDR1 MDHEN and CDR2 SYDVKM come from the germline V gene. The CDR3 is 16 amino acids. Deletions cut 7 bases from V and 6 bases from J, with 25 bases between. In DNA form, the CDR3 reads TGTGCCAGCAAGGAGACAGGAACGAATACTGCTCGCGAGCAGTACTTC. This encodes CASKETGTNTAREQYF.

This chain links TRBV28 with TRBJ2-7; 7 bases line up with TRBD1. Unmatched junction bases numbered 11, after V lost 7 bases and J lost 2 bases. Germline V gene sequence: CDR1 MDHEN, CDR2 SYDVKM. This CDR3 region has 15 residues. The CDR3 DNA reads TGTGCCAGCATCCCCGGGGACAGATCTACCTACGAGCAGTACTTC. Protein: CASIPGDRSTYEQYF.

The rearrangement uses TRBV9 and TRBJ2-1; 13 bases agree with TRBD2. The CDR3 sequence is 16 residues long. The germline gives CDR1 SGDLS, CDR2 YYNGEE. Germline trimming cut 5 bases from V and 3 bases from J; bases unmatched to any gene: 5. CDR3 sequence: CASSGTSGTSYNEQFF. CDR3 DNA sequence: TGTGCCAGCAGTGGGACTAGCGGGACGAGCTACAATGAGCAGTTCTTC.

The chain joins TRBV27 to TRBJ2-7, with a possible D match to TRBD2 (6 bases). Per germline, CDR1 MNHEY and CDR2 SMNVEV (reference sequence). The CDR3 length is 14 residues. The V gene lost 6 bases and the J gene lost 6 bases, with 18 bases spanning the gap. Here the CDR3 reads CASSSGLYMGEQYF. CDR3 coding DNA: TGTGCCAGCAGCTCTGGACTATATATGGGCGAGCAGTACTTC.

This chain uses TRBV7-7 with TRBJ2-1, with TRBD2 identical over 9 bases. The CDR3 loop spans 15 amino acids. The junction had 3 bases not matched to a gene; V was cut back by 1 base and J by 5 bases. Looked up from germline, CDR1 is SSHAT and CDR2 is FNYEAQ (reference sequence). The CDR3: CASSLGLAGNNEQFF. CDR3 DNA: TGTGCCAGCAGCTTAGGCCTAGCGGGAAACAATGAGCAGTTCTTC.

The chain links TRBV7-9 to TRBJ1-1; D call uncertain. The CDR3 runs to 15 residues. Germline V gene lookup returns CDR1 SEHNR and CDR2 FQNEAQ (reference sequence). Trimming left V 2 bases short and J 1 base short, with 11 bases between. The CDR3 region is CASSLTTGKNTEAFF. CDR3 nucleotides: TGTGCCAGCAGCTTAACCACCGGGAAGAACACTGAAGCTTTCTTT.

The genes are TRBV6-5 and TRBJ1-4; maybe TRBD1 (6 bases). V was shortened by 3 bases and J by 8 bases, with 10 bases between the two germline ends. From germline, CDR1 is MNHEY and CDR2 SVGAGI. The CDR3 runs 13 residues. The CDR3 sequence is CASSYRDTEKLFF. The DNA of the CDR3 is TGTGCCAGCAGTTATAGGGACACAGAAAAACTGTTTTTT.

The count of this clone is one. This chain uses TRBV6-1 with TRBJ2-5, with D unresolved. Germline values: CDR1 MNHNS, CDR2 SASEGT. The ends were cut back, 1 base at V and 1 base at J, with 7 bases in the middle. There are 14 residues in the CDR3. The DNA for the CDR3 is TGTGCCAGCAGTGAAGGGGCCGTCCAAGAGACCCAGTACTTC. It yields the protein CASSEGAVQETQYF.

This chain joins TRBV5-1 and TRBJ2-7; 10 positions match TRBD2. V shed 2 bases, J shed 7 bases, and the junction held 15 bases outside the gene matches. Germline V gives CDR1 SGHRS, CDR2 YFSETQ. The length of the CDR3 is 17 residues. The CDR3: CASSLGQGRTSGGEQYF. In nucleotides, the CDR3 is TGCGCCAGCAGCTTAGGACAGGGACGGACTAGCGGTGGGGAGCAGTACTTC.

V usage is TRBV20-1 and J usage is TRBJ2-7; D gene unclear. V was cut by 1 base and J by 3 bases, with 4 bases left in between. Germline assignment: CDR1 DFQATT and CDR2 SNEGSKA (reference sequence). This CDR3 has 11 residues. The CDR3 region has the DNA TGCAGTGCTAGAGGAGGCTACGAGCAGTACTTC. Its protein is CSARGGYEQYF.

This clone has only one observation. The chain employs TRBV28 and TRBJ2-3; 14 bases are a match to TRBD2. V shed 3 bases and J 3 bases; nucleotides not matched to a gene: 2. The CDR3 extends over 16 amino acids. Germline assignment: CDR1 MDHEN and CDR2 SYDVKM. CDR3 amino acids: CASSLGLAGETDTQYF. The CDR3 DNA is TGTGCCAGCAGTTTGGGACTAGCGGGAGAAACAGATACGCAGTATTTT.

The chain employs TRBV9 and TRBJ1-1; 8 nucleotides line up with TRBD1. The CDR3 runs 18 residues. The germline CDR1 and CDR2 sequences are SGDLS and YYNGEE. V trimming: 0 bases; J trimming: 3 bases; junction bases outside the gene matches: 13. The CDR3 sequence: CASSVGRRDRSWDTEAFF. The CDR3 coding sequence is TGTGCCAGCAGCGTAGGGCGACGGGACAGGAGTTGGGACACTGAAGCTTTCTTT.

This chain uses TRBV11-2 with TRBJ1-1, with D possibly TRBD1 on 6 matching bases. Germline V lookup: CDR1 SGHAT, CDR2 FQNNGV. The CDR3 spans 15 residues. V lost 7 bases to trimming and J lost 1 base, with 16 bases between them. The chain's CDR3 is CASISVTGKNTEAFF. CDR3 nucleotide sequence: TGTGCCAGCATCAGTGTCACAGGGAAGAACACTGAAGCTTTCTTT.